This T cell receptor (beta chain) was sequenced in a study of cytotoxic CD8 clonotypes in ibrutinib-treated CLL. Study outcomes and limitations: The clonality went up when patients responded to ibrutinib and dropped back toward baseline at progression. Public clonotypes showed up rarely, and on treatment they shrank or held steady. Baseline clonality exceeded age-matched healthy donors and tracked circulating CD8+ T-cell counts.

In regard to this clone: The antigen is not known.

Generated by immunoSEQ multiplex PCR, the TCRdb table keeps only in-frame clones and is missing some. The sample lists about 310,000 clones; 70% to 80% were seen once. Germline CDR1 MNHNY, CDR2 SVGAGI (reference sequence). V lost 3 bases, J lost 6 bases, and 12 bases lay in between. The CDR3 is made up of 14 amino acids. The chain has TRBV6-6 and TRBJ1-5, with D possibly TRBD1 on 5 matching bases. The clonotype was recovered from a human donor with chronic lymphocytic leukemia. This sample comprised PBMCs, obtained before ibrutinib treatment. The CDR3 nucleotides are TGTGCCAGCAGTTATGGGGCCGACGGTCAGCCCCAGCATTTT. Amino acid sequence: CASSYGADGQPQHF.